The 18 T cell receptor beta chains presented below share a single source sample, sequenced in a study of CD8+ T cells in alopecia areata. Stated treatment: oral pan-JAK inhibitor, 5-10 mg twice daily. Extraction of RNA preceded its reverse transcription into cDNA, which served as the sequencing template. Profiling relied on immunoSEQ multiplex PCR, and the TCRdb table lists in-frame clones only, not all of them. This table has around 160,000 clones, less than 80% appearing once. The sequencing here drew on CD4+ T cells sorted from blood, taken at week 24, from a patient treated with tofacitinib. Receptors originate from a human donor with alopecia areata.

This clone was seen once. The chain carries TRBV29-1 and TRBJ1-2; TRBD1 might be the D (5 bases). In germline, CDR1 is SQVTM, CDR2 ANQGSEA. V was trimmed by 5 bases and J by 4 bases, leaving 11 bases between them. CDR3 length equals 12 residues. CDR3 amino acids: CSVLGTGYGYTF. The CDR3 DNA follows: TGCAGCGTTTTAGGGACGGGCTATGGCTACACCTTC.

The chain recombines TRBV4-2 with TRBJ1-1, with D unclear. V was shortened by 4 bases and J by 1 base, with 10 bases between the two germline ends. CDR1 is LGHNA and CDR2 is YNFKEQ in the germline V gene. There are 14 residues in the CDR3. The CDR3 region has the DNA TGTGCCAGCAGCCTTCGCCCAGGGAACACTGAAGCTTTCTTT. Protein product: CASSLRPGNTEAFF.

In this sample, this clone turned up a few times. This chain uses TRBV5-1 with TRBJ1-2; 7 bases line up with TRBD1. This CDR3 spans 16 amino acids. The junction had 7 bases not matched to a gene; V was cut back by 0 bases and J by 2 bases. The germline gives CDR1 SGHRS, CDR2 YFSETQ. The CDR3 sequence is CASSLDSVRGNYGYTF. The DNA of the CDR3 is TGCGCCAGCAGCTTGGACAGTGTCAGGGGGAACTATGGCTACACCTTC.

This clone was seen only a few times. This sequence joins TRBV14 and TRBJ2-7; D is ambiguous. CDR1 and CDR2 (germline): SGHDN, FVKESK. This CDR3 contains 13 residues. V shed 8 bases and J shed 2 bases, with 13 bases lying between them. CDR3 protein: CASPPREPYEQYF. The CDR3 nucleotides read TGTGCCAGCCCCCCCCGAGAACCCTACGAGCAGTACTTC.

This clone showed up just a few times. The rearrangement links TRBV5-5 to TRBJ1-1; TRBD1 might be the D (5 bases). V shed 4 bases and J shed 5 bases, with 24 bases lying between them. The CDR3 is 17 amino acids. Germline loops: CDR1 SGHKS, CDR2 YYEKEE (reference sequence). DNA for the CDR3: TGTGCCAGCAGCCTTATCGGTCTACGGTCGGGGGATACTGAAGCTTTCTTT. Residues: CASSLIGLRSGDTEAFF.

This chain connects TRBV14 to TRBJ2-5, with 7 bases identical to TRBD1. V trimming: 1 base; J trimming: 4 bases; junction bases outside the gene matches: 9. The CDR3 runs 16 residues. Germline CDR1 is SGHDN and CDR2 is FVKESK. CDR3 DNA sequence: TGTGCCAGCAGCCAAGTCGACAGGGTCTGGACAGAGACCCAGTACTTC. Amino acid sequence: CASSQVDRVWTETQYF.

The CDR3 here is CAWSVGPGTDTQYF. The CDR3, as DNA: TGTGCCTGGAGTGTAGGTCCGGGCACAGATACGCAGTATTTT. The rearrangement uses TRBV30 and TRBJ2-3; D uncertain. Germline V lookup: CDR1 GTSNPN, CDR2 SVGIG (reference sequence). The CDR3 loop spans 14 amino acids. Trimming left V 0 bases short and J 1 base short, with 8 bases between.

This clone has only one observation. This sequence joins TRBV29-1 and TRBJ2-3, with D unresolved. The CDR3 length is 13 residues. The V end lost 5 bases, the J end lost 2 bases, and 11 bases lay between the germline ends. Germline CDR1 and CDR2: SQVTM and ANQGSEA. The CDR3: CSVRLPFTDTQYF. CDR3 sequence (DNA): TGCAGCGTTCGACTTCCTTTCACAGATACGCAGTATTTT.

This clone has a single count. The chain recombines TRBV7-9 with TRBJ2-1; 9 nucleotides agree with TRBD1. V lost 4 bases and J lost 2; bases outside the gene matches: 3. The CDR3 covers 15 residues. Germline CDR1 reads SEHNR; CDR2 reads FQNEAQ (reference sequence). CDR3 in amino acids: CASSSWDRAYNEQFF. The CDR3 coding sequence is TGTGCCAGCAGCTCCTGGGACAGGGCCTACAATGAGCAGTTCTTC.

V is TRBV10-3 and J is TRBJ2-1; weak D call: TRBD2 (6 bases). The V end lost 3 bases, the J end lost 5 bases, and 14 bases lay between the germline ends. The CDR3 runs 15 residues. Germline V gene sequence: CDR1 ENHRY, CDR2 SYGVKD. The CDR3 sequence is CAISDHGLTNNEQFF. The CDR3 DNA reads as TGTGCCATCAGTGATCACGGACTAACAAACAATGAGCAGTTCTTC.

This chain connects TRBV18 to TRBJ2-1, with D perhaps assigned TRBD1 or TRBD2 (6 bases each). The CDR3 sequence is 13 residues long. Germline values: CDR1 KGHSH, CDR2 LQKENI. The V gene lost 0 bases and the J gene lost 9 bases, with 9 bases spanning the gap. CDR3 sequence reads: CASSPPSGAEQFF. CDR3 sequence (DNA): TGTGCCAGCTCACCACCGTCGGGGGCTGAGCAGTTCTTC.

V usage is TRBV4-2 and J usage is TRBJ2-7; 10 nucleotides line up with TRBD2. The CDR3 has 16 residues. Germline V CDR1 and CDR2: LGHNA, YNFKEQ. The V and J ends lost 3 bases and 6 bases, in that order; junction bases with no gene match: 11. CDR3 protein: CASSQEERGGRGEQYF. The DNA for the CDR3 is TGTGCCAGCAGCCAGGAAGAGCGGGGGGGCCGAGGCGAGCAGTACTTC.

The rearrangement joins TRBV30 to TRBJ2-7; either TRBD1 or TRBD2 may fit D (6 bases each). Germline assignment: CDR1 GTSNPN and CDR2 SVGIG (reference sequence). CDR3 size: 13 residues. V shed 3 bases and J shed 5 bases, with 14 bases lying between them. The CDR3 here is CAWRLRGADEQYF. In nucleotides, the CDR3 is TGTGCCTGGAGATTAAGGGGGGCAGACGAGCAGTACTTC.

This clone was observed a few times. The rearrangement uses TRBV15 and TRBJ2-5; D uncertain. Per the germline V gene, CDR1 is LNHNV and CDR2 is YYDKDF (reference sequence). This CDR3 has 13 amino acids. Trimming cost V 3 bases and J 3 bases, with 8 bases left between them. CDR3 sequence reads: CATSSNVKETQYF. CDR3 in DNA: TGTGCCACCAGCAGTAACGTAAAAGAGACCCAGTACTTC.

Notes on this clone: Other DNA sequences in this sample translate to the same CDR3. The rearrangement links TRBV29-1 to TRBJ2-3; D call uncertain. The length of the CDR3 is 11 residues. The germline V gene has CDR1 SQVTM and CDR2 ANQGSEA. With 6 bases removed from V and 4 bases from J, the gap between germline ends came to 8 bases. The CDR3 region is CSVVRADTQYF. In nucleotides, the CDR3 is TGCAGCGTGGTTAGGGCAGATACGCAGTATTTT.

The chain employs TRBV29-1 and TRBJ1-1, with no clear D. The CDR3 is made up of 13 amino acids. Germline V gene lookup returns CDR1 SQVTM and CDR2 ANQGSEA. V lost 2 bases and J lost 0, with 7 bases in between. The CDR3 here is CSVEFRMNTEAFF. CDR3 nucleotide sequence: TGCAGCGTTGAATTCCGGATGAACACTGAAGCTTTCTTT.

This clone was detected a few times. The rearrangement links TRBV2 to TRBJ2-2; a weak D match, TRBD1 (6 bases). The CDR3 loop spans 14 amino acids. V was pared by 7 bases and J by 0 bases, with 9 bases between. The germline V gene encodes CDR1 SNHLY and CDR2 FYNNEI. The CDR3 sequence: CASTPGANTGELFF. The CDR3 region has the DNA TGTGCCAGCACCCCAGGGGCGAACACCGGGGAGCTGTTTTTT.

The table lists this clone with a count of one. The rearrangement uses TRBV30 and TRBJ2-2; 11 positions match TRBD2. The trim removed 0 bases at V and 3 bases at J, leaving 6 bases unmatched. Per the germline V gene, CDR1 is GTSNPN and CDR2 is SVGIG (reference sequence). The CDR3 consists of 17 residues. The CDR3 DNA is TGTGCCTGGAGTGTACGGGGACTAGCGGAGTACACCGGGGAGCTGTTTTTT. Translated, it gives CAWSVRGLAEYTGELFF.